The rows below give T cell receptor beta chains drawn from one sample of a study of post-analysis software for immune sequencing data. TCRdb re-called the PCR reads with MiXCR, one entry per CDR3 protein. The sample holds about 190,000 distinct CDR3 sequences; 29% are singletons and the top ten take 3.4%. Sequenced input: blood. Receptors originate from a girl between 2 and 17 years old with multiple sclerosis. Each CDR3 is given with its conserved first and last residue. D genes are given only for firm matches. Some rows mark clone size as missing; the rest say once, few, many or name a class of expanded clone.

CDR3nt	CDR3aa	abundance	j_gene	v_gene	d_gene
TGCGCCAGCAGCCAAGCCCCCAGGGGGCGAAACACTGAAGCTTTCTTT	CASSQAPRGRNTEAFF	many	TRBJ1-1	TRBV4-1	TRBD1
TGTGCCTGGAGCAGCGACAGGGGCACTGAAGCTTTCTTT	CAWSSDRGTEAFF	few	TRBJ1-1	TRBV30	TRBD1
TGTGCCAGCAGCTCTTGGCAGTTCTTC	CASSSWQFF	many	TRBJ2-1	TRBV7-9	.
TGCAGCGTTGACAACCTGTCAGCAAACACTGAAGCTTTCTTT	CSVDNLSANTEAFF	many	TRBJ1-1	TRBV29-1	.
TGTGCCAGCAGTTTCGGGGACATGCGAGCAGATGCGCAGTATTTT	CASSFGDMRADAQYF	.	TRBJ2-3	TRBV12-3/TRBV12-4	.
TGCGCCAGCAGCCGACTAGCGGGAGGCATGAGCTCCTACAATGAGCAGTTCTTC	CASSRLAGGMSSYNEQFF	.	TRBJ2-1	TRBV5-1	TRBD2
TGCGCCAGCAGCCAAAGTCGGATCTCCTACGAGCAGTACTTC	CASSQSRISYEQYF	few	TRBJ2-7	TRBV4-1	.
TGTGCCATCCTAGCGGGAGTCACAGATACGCAGTATTTT	CAILAGVTDTQYF	few	TRBJ2-3	TRBV28	TRBD2
TGCAGTGCTAGAGGACTAGCGGGAGTGAGCACCGGGGAGCTGTTTTTT	CSARGLAGVSTGELFF	.	TRBJ2-2	TRBV20-1	TRBD2
TGTGCCAGCAGCGTAGAGGGACTAGCGGGAGAAGAGCAGTTCTTC	CASSVEGLAGEEQFF	.	TRBJ2-1	TRBV9	TRBD2
TGCGCCAGCAGCTTGGGACAGGGGCGGAGGGAGACCCAGTACTTC	CASSLGQGRRETQYF	.	TRBJ2-5	TRBV5-1	TRBD1
TGCGCCAGCAGCTTGGGACAGGGGGCAGGCTCCTATAATTCACCCCTCCACTTT	CASSLGQGAGSYNSPLHF	few	TRBJ1-6	TRBV5-1	TRBD1
TGCAGTGCTAGAGCAGGGGTGGGTGTAAGCAATCAGCCCCGGCATTTT	CSARAGVGVSNQPRHF	few	TRBJ1-5	TRBV20-1	.
TGTGCCAGCAGTCCCGGGACGCCAAGCTCCTACGAGCAGTACTTC	CASSPGTPSSYEQYF	few	TRBJ2-7	TRBV12-3/TRBV12-4	.
TGTGCCAGCAGCTTCTCTCGAGGGAGGCAAGAGACCCAGTACTTC	CASSFSRGRQETQYF	.	TRBJ2-5	TRBV7-2	.
TGTGCCAGCAGCTTAGAGAGGGGCGCCGAAGCTTTCTTT	CASSLERGAEAFF	.	TRBJ1-1	TRBV7-6	.